These 16 T cell receptor beta chains share one sample of origin, sequenced in a study of blood T cell repertoires in COVID-19. Libraries were prepared by immunoSEQ multiplex PCR; TCRdb keeps only in-frame clonotypes and omits some of them. Here the sample spans 270,000 or so clones, 84% being singletons. The source material was peripheral blood. The receptors shown here come from a human donor in a cohort sampled during active COVID-19.

The rearrangement uses TRBV18 and TRBJ2-7; TRBD2 is a possible D gene (6 bases). CDR1 is KGHSH, CDR2 LQKENI, per germline. Trimming pared 2 bases from V and 1 base from J, leaving 18 bases between. The CDR3 sequence is 17 residues long. Here the CDR3 DNA reads TGTGCCAGCTCACCAATCTCCCCCACCGGGACTTCCTACGAGCAGTACTTC. Translated: CASSPISPTGTSYEQYF.

There are a few counts of this clone. The chain carries TRBV28 and TRBJ1-3; D gene ambiguous. The V and J ends lost 3 bases and 0 bases respectively, with 12 bases between them. The germline V gene has CDR1 MDHEN and CDR2 SYDVKM. The CDR3 loop spans 16 amino acids. CDR3 DNA sequence: TGTGCCAGCAGTTTTAGCGGCGGAAGCTCTGGAAACACCATATATTTT. Translated: CASSFSGGSSGNTIYF.

This clone was recorded only once. V gene TRBV5-1 combines with J gene TRBJ2-4; 10 bases match TRBD2. The CDR3 consists of 19 residues. The junction had 11 bases not matched to a gene; V was cut back by 2 bases and J by 0 bases. From germline, CDR1 is SGHRS and CDR2 YFSETQ. The CDR3 nucleotides are TGCGCCAGCAGCTTATTAGCGGGAGGTTCCGAACTAGCCAAAAACATTCAGTACTTC. As protein: CASSLLAGGSELAKNIQYF.

The chain joins TRBV4-1 to TRBJ1-5; TRBD1 might be the D (5 bases). V was clipped by 3 bases and J by 9 bases, with 21 bases between them. The V gene's germline CDR1 is MGHRA and CDR2 YSYEKL. There are 16 residues in the CDR3. The CDR3 loop is CASSHPYQGQGPPQHF. The CDR3 nucleotides read TGCGCCAGCAGCCACCCCTACCAGGGTCAAGGACCGCCCCAGCATTTT.

The chain couples TRBV2 to TRBJ1-6, with TRBD1 identical over 8 bases. Trimming took 6 bases from V and 7 from J; bases not matched to a gene: 2. The CDR3 runs 13 residues. Germline V gene data show CDR1 as SNHLY and CDR2 as FYNNEI. This chain's CDR3 is CASSRTGNSPLHF. The DNA of the CDR3 is TGTGCCAGCAGCAGGACAGGGAATTCACCCCTCCACTTT.

This clone came up once. The CDR3 DNA follows: TGTGCCAGCAGTTCCGGGACTAGCGGGAGTAGGGGGGATACGCAGTATTTT. It encodes CASSSGTSGSRGDTQYF. The V call is TRBV9, the J call TRBJ2-3; TRBD2 matches 14 bases. Unmatched junction bases numbered 11, after V lost 5 bases and J lost 6 bases. Germline values: CDR1 SGDLS, CDR2 YYNGEE. CDR3 length equals 17 residues.

The V gene is TRBV7-2, the J gene TRBJ1-5, with D tentatively TRBD1 (5 bases). Trimming removed 7 bases at V and 5 bases at J, with 18 bases between. Per germline, CDR1 SGHTA and CDR2 FQGNSA. CDR3 length equals 15 residues. CDR3 DNA: TGTGCCAGCACCTTGAACCCCGGGGGGTATCAGCCCCAGCATTTT. Protein sequence: CASTLNPGGYQPQHF.

The DNA of the CDR3 is TGTGCCAGCAGCTTGGATGCCGGGGGGCAGCCCCAGCATTTT. Encoded protein: CASSLDAGGQPQHF. The chain uses TRBV5-4 and TRBJ1-5; tentative D call: TRBD1 (5 bases). Germline CDR1 SGHNT, CDR2 YYREEE (reference sequence). The ends were cut back, 0 bases at V and 7 bases at J, with 11 bases in the middle. This CDR3 is built from 14 residues.

V is TRBV7-9 and J is TRBJ2-1; the match to TRBD2 covers 7 bases. V gave up 5 bases and J gave up 0 bases; unmatched junction bases: 4. Germline CDR1 reads SEHNR; CDR2 reads FQNEAQ (reference sequence). CDR3 length: 15 residues. This chain's CDR3 is CASSRSGGSYNEQFF. CDR3 in DNA: TGTGCCAGCAGCCGATCGGGGGGCTCCTACAATGAGCAGTTCTTC.

This clone came up a few times. The V gene is TRBV7-2, the J gene TRBJ1-6; 8 bases match TRBD1. Trimming removed 8 bases from V and 10 bases from J; junction bases left unmatched: 10. Germline CDR1 and CDR2: SGHTA and FQGNSA. The CDR3 is 14 amino acids. DNA of the CDR3: TGTGCCAGCGGACTAGACAGGGGAGGATCACCCCTCCACTTT. It specifies CASGLDRGGSPLHF.

The chain combines TRBV24-1 with TRBJ1-5; D perhaps matches TRBD1 (5 bases). The V end lost 5 bases, the J end lost 5 bases, and 9 bases lay between the germline ends. This CDR3 has 13 residues. Germline CDR1 reads KGHDR; CDR2 reads SFDVKD. The CDR3 region is CATSGSGYQPQHF. In DNA form, the CDR3 reads TGTGCCACCAGTGGTTCAGGGTATCAGCCCCAGCATTTT.

This chain joins TRBV4-1 and TRBJ2-3; D not resolved. Germline V CDR1 and CDR2: MGHRA, YSYEKL. CDR3 length: 15 residues. V dropped 0 bases and J dropped 2 bases, with 9 bases sitting between them. CDR3 residues: CASSQERLNTDTQYF. The CDR3 region has the DNA TGCGCCAGCAGCCAAGAACGCCTAAACACAGATACGCAGTATTTT.

The J gene is TRBJ1-3, the V gene TRBV3-1 (or the pseudogene TRBV3-2); 8 bases align to TRBD1. Trimming removed 4 bases from V and 4 bases from J; junction bases left unmatched: 12. The V gene's germline CDR1 is LGHDT and CDR2 YNNKEL (reference sequence). The CDR3 is made up of 17 amino acids. The CDR3 DNA sequence: TGTGCCAGCAGCCTCGGTACAGGGGGAGGTCGAGGAAACACCATATATTTT. Protein product: CASSLGTGGGRGNTIYF.

This rearrangement joins TRBV19 to TRBJ1-5, with 10 bases identical to TRBD1. The CDR3 spans 17 residues. V trimming: 5 bases; J trimming: 2 bases; junction bases outside the gene matches: 9. Germline-derived CDR1 and CDR2 are LNHDA and SQIVND (reference sequence). The CDR3 protein is CASSGTGALGGNQPQHF. The CDR3, as DNA: TGTGCCAGTAGTGGGACAGGGGCCCTTGGTGGCAATCAGCCCCAGCATTTT. Filled out from reference TRBV19 and TRBJ1-5, the complete variable domain reads DGGITQSPKYLFRKEGQNVTLSCEQNLNHDAMYWYRQDPGQGLRLIYYSQIVNDFQKGDIAEGYSVSREKKESFPLTVTSAQKNPTAFYLCASSGTGALGGNQPQHFGDGTRLSIL.

The chain links TRBV6-2 or TRBV6-3 to TRBJ2-7; 14 nucleotides line up with TRBD2. Germline CDR1 is MNHEY and CDR2 is SVGEGT. The trim removed 5 bases at V and 7 bases at J, leaving 13 bases unmatched. CDR3 length equals 17 residues. CDR3 coding DNA: TGTGCCAGCAGTGGACCCTTGGGACTAGCGGGAGCGGGGGAGCAGTACTTC. Protein: CASSGPLGLAGAGEQYF.

The chain joins TRBV20-1 to TRBJ2-7; 7 bases map to TRBD2. After removal of 3 bases from V and 4 bases from J, the junction contained 9 bases not matched to a gene. Germline values: CDR1 DFQATT, CDR2 SNEGSKA (reference sequence). This CDR3 is built from 14 residues. The DNA of the CDR3 is TGCAGTGCTAGTAATGGGAGGGTTTCTTACGAGCAGTACTTC. As protein: CSASNGRVSYEQYF.